This record covers a single T cell receptor beta chain. Antigen unknown. The CDR3 contains 16 residues. Trimming took 7 bases from V and 5 from J, leaving 23 bases between them. Looked up from germline, CDR1 is LNHDA and CDR2 is SQIVND (reference sequence). The sample comes from a study of long-term antiretroviral therapy in people with HIV. Whole-study findings and limits: In samples taken after ART, diversity increased but remained below transplant donor control levels.

Sequencing relied on immunoSEQ assay v3.0, run at survey level. Sequencing was performed with immunoSEQ multiplex PCR; in TCRdb, only in-frame clones are kept and a portion is missing. The table records about 20,000 clones, approximately 83% of them present only once. The clonotype comes from a woman aged 35 to 49 with HIV. This sample comprised unsorted PBMCs, obtained 1.2 years after starting antiretroviral therapy. This chain links TRBV19 with TRBJ2-5; D is uncertain. CDR3 amino acids: CASTPSGGSLSETQYF. Written as DNA, the CDR3 is TGTGCCAGTACCCCAAGTGGTGGCAGCCTCTCCGAGACCCAGTACTTC.